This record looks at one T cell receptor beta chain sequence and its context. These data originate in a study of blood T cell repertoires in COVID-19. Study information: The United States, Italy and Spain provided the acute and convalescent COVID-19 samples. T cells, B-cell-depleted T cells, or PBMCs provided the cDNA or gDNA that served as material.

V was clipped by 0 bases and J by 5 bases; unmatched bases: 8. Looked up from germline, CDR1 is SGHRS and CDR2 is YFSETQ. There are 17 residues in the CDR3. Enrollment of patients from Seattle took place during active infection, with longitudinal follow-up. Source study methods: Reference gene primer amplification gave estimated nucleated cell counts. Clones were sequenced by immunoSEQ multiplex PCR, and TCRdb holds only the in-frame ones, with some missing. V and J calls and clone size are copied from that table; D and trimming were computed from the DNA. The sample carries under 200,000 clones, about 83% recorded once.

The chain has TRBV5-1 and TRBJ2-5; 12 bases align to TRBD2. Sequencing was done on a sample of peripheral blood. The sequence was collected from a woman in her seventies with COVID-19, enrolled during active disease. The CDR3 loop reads CASSLGALAGGPETQYF. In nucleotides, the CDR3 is TGCGCCAGCAGCTTGGGTGCCCTAGCGGGGGGGCCGGAGACCCAGTACTTC.